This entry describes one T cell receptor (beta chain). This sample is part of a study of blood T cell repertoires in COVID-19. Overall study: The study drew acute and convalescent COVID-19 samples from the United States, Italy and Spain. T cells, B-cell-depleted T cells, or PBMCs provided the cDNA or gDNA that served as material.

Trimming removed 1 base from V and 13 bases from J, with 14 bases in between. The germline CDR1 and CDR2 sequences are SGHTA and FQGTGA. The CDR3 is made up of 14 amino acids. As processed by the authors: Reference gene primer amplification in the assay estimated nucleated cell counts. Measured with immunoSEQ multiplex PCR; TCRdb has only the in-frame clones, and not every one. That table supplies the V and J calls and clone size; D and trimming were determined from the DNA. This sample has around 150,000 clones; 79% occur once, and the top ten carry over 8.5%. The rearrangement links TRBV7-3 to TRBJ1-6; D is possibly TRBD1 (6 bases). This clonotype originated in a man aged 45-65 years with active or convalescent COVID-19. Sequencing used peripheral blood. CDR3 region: CASSLNRGADPLHF. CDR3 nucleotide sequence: TGTGCCAGCAGCTTAAACCGGGGGGCGGATCCCCTCCACTTT. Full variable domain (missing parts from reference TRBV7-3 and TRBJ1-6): GAGVSQTPSNKVTEKGKYVELRCDPISGHTALYWYRQSLGQGPEFLIYFQGTGAADDSGLPNDRFFAVRPEGSVSTLKIQRTERGDSAVYLCASSLNRGADPLHFGNGTRLTVT.